What follows is one TCR beta chain and its context. The Seattle site enrolled patients during active infection and followed them longitudinally. Under the authors' procedure: Nucleated cell number was recorded as an estimate derived from reference gene primer amplification. Repertoires were generated with immunoSEQ multiplex PCR, while TCRdb's copy carries only in-frame clones and drops some. V, J and clone size were drawn from that table, and D and trimming were deduced from the DNA. The sample records hundreds of thousands of clones, around nine tenths being singletons. The entry originates in a study of blood T cell repertoires in COVID-19. Overall study context: Researchers got acute and convalescent COVID-19 samples from the United States, Italy and Spain. PBMCs, B-cell-depleted T cells, or T cells were the source of the cDNA or gDNA that made up the material.

Source material: peripheral blood. The receptor's source is a woman aged 50 to 60 with COVID-19, enrolled during active disease.

The CDR3 sequence: CASGIDRDQPQHF. The CDR3 nucleotides read TGTGCTAGTGGAATCGACAGGGATCAGCCCCAGCATTTT. V and J are TRBV12-5 and TRBJ1-5, with 7 bases matching TRBD1. After removal of 6 bases from V and 5 bases from J, the junction contained 4 bases not matched to a gene. Germline loops: CDR1 LGHNT, CDR2 FRNRAP. This CDR3 is built from 13 residues.